This TCR beta chain came from a study of blood T cell repertoires in COVID-19 (dated by TCRdb to about 2020). At the level of the whole study: Samples from collaborators originated in the United States, Italy and Spain and spanned both the acute and convalescent phases of COVID-19. The prospective study material was composed of cDNA or gDNA derived from T cells, B-cell-depleted T cells, or PBMCs. Subjects who had been exposed to COVID-19, were actively infected with it, or had recovered from it provided the deeply sampled blood TCRbeta repertoires that made up the dataset. The repertoires were made available in a free public database intended to serve as a resource for research on the immune response to SARS-CoV-2. The samples were drawn from two sources: the first 160 participants of the ongoing ImmuneRACE study, and approximately 1,300 subjects contributed by 6 global collaborators. A de-identified subject ID, COVID-19 status, age in years and sex were almost always included in the sample metadata. Where HLA class I and class II types were available, the types were taken from metadata supplied by the sample provider, not from assay-based typing. What the work shows at the level of the full study, not this receptor alone: Clinical and demographic metadata were provided uncurated, with the amount varying by source and participant.

At one collaborating source in Seattle, patients were enrolled during active infection and were followed longitudinally through the course of disease. Collaborating institutions collected whole blood in K2EDTA tubes following their own protocols. For TCRbeta analysis, collaborator samples were shipped as frozen whole blood, as isolated PBMCs, or as DNA extracted from either sample type. The immunoSEQ Assay, a bias-controlled multiplex PCR, was used to amplify TCRbeta CDR3 regions from genomic DNA. Under the source paper's analysis protocol: Nucleated cell counts per sample were estimated from amplification of reference gene primers within the assay. Sequence reads were collapsed and filtered to measure the absolute abundance of every unique TCRbeta CDR3 rearrangement. Productive Simpson clonality was computed per sample as the square root of Simpson's diversity index over productive rearrangements. Imported from immuneACCESS, the table was reduced by TCRdb to in-frame sequences with V and J called. These copies leave out some clones; in studies compared against another copy, an unresolved V gene accounts for under half, and the cause of the remainder is not known. That table gives V, J and clone size, and the DNA gave D and trimming. For this sample the table gives roughly 200,000 clones, of which 83% were detected only once. Of the sample, about 1.3% falls within the top ten clones.

As for this clone: The target of this receptor is not known. Base qualities are missing; no much larger clone stands one base away.

From the cysteine up to the phenylalanine, the CDR3 has a length of 16 residues. The CDR3 DNA has 48 bases and is translated from base 1. The germline V gene (reference sequence) sets CDR1 to SGHKS and CDR2 to YYEKEE. Deletion took 5 bases off V and 0 bases off J, with a span of 14 bases between the germline ends. The V and J genes are TRBV5-5 and TRBJ1-4; the best D guess is TRBD1, with 6 bases matching. Material: peripheral blood. This sequence was found in a woman aged 25 to 39 with COVID-19, enrolled during active disease. The CDR3 protein is CASRTGQTTTNEKLFF. The sequence in DNA is TGTGCCAGCAGAACGGGACAAACAACAACTAATGAAAAACTGTTTTTT.